What follows describes a single T cell receptor (beta chain). This record belongs to a study of T cells in Graves' hyperthyroidism and ophthalmopathy. The germline V gene encodes CDR1 SGHTA and CDR2 FQGNSA. The ends were cut back, 5 bases at V and 1 base at J, with 11 bases in the middle. The CDR3 is 15 residues long. Researchers took RNA transcripts and amplified the TCR beta CDR3 regions from them. In the first-round RT-PCR of the TCR CDR3, the HTBI primer set was used. TCRdb used MiXCR to reprocess the multiplex PCR reads, holding one entry per CDR3 protein. Of roughly 350,000 distinct CDR3 sequences detected, approximately 13% appear once; the ten largest clones hold 20% to 25%.

The TCR comes from a woman younger than 45 with Graves' hyperthyroidism. V gene TRBV7-2 combines with J gene TRBJ2-2; TRBD2 is a possible D gene (6 bases). The sequencing input was blood. Written as DNA, the CDR3 is TGTGCCAGCAGCGAAAGTAGCGGGAACACCGGGGAGCTGTTTTTT. Its translation is CASSESSGNTGELFF.